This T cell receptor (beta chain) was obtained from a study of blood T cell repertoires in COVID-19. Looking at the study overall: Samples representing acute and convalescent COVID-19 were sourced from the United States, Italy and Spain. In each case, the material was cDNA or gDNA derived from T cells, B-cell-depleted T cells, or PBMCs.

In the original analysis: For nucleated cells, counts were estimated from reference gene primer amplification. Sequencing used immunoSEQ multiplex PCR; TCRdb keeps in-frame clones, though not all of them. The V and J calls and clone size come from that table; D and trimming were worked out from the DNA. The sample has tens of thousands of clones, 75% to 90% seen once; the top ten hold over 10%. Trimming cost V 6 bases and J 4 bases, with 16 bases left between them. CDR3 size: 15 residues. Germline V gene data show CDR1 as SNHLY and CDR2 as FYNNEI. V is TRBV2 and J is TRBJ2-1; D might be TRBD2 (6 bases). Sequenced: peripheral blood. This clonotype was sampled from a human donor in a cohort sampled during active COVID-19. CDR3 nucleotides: TGTGCCAGCAGAGGAGGGAGTGGGGGGTACAATGAGCAGTTCTTC. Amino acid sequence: CASRGGSGGYNEQFF.